A single sample gave rise to the 32 T cell receptor beta chains below, sequenced in a study of blood T cell repertoires in COVID-19. The assay was immunoSEQ multiplex PCR, and TCRdb's table has in-frame clones only and misses some. The table lists 35,000 to 55,000 clones, approximately 90% of them singletons. The source material was peripheral blood. The receptors originated from a human donor in a cohort sampled during active COVID-19.

The rearrangement links TRBV5-1 to TRBJ2-5; 8 bases map to TRBD1. V trimming: 4 bases; J trimming: 5 bases; junction bases outside the gene matches: 10. CDR3 length equals 15 residues. Germline V CDR1 and CDR2: SGHRS, YFSETQ. CDR3 in DNA: TGCGCCAGCAGCCTAAGGACAGGGTTTAGGGAGACCCAGTACTTC. As protein: CASSLRTGFRETQYF.

This chain connects TRBV6-5 to TRBJ1-4, with D possibly matching TRBD1 (6 bases). CDR1 and CDR2 (germline): MNHEY, SVGAGI. This CDR3 has 14 residues. With 2 bases removed from V and 7 bases from J, the gap between germline ends came to 11 bases. The CDR3 DNA reads as TGTGCCAGCAGTTACGTGGGGGGGGCTGAAAAACTGTTTTTT. As protein: CASSYVGGAEKLFF.

The gene calls are TRBV6-5 and TRBJ1-2; no clear D. The V end lost 2 bases, the J end lost 2 bases, and 9 bases lay between the germline ends. This CDR3 spans 14 amino acids. Germline V gene sequence: CDR1 MNHEY, CDR2 SVGAGI. This CDR3 is CASSYVEGNYGYTF. The CDR3 region has the DNA TGTGCCAGCAGTTACGTGGAGGGCAACTATGGCTACACCTTC.

The J gene is TRBJ2-1, the V gene TRBV7-2, with 9 bases identical to TRBD2. The V segment lost 0 bases and the J segment 3 bases; nucleotides outside the gene matches: 6. The CDR3 spans 17 residues. Germline CDR1 is SGHTA and CDR2 is FQGNSA. CDR3 DNA sequence: TGTGCCAGCAGCTTAGCGGCTAGCGGGGAAGGCTACAATGAGCAGTTCTTC. Its protein is CASSLAASGEGYNEQFF.

The chain carries TRBV5-5 and TRBJ2-5; D may be TRBD2 (7 bases). CDR1 SGHKS and CDR2 YYEKEE come from the germline V gene (reference sequence). The V end was cut by 0 bases, the J end by 5 bases, with 17 bases between. There are 16 residues in the CDR3. The CDR3 loop is CASSLAGGGLRETQYF. The CDR3 DNA is TGTGCCAGCAGCTTGGCGGGCGGGGGCCTCCGGGAGACCCAGTACTTC.

This clone has a handful of counts. This chain links TRBV19 with TRBJ1-5, with D tentatively TRBD1 (6 bases). Germline CDR1 and CDR2: LNHDA and SQIVND (reference sequence). V was clipped by 6 bases and J by 1 base, with 13 bases between them. The CDR3 consists of 15 residues. CDR3 DNA sequence: TGTGCCAGTAGGACCGGAACAGGGAGCAATCAGCCCCAGCATTTT. It specifies CASRTGTGSNQPQHF. Based on the CDR3 plus reference TRBV19 and TRBJ1-5, the full variable domain is DGGITQSPKYLFRKEGQNVTLSCEQNLNHDAMYWYRQDPGQGLRLIYYSQIVNDFQKGDIAEGYSVSREKKESFPLTVTSAQKNPTAFYLCASRTGTGSNQPQHFGDGTRLSIL.

J is TRBJ2-7 and V is TRBV19; 12 bases are a match to TRBD2. After removal of 6 bases from V and 9 bases from J, the junction contained 9 bases not matched to a gene. The CDR3 totals 14 residues. Germline V lookup: CDR1 LNHDA, CDR2 SQIVND (reference sequence). The CDR3 DNA is TGTGCCAGTAGCCAGAGACTAGCGGGAGAACGGCAGTACTTC. Amino acids: CASSQRLAGERQYF.

The chain is built from TRBV21-1 and TRBJ2-7; TRBD1 reflects the table's D call only, with no check against the DNA. TRBV21-1 corresponds to a pseudogene. The CDR3 totals 14 residues. The DNA for the CDR3 is TGTGCCAGCAGCCCGGGACAGGGAAGAGGCGAGCAGTACTTC. Translating gives CASSPGQGRGEQYF.

The chain joins TRBV13 to TRBJ2-2; D may be TRBD2 (6 bases). Trimming shortened V by 3 bases and J by 6 bases, and 11 bases separated the two germline ends. This CDR3 is 14 amino acids long. Looked up from germline, CDR1 is PRHDT and CDR2 is FYEKMQ (reference sequence). The CDR3 DNA is TGTGCCAGCAGCTTTTCGGGGGAGCCCGGGGAGCTGTTTTTT. It specifies CASSFSGEPGELFF.

V and J are TRBV30 and TRBJ2-1; 9 nucleotides agree with TRBD1. The V segment lost 4 bases and the J segment 4 bases; nucleotides outside the gene matches: 8. CDR1 GTSNPN and CDR2 SVGIG come from the germline V gene (reference sequence). There are 15 residues in the CDR3. CDR3 protein: CAWNSGTGIYNEQFF. The CDR3 DNA reads TGTGCCTGGAACTCCGGGACAGGGATATACAATGAGCAGTTCTTC. Variable domain in full (rest from reference TRBV30 and TRBJ2-1): SQTIHQWPATLVQPVGSPLSLECTVEGTSNPNLYWYRQAAGRGLQLLFYSVGIGQISSEVPQNLSASRPQDRQFILSSKKLLLSDSGFYLCAWNSGTGIYNEQFFGPGTRLTVL.

The chain recombines TRBV6-5 with TRBJ1-2; 12 bases are shared with TRBD1. With 2 bases clipped from V and 4 bases from J, the junction kept 5 bases outside the gene matches. This CDR3 region has 16 residues. CDR1 is MNHEY and CDR2 is SVGAGI in the germline V gene. This CDR3 reads CASSYPGTGGIYGYTF. DNA for the CDR3: TGTGCCAGCAGTTACCCGGGGACAGGGGGCATCTATGGCTACACCTTC.

The chain has TRBV7-2 and TRBJ2-3; 16 bases map to TRBD2. The CDR3 totals 19 residues. Germline CDR1 is SGHTA and CDR2 is FQGNSA. J was trimmed by 1 base and V by 3 bases; bases with no gene match: 7. DNA for the CDR3: TGTGCCAGCAGCTTTTGGGGACTAGCGGGGGGGCCGCGCACAGATACGCAGTATTTT. Protein product: CASSFWGLAGGPRTDTQYF.

This clone was seen a handful of times. The chain recombines TRBV7-2 with TRBJ2-3; D call uncertain. V was pared by 0 bases and J by 7 bases, with 8 bases between. The CDR3 covers 13 residues. Germline-derived CDR1 and CDR2 are SGHTA and FQGNSA. CDR3 residues: CASSLAKRYTQYF. CDR3 nucleotide sequence: TGTGCCAGCAGCTTAGCGAAGCGTTATACGCAGTATTTT.

V gene TRBV4-1 combines with J gene TRBJ1-1; perhaps TRBD1 as D (5 bases). Trimming left V 6 bases short and J 8 bases short, with 13 bases between. Germline-derived CDR1 and CDR2 are MGHRA and YSYEKL. There are 12 residues in the CDR3. CDR3 sequence: CASRHAGQEAFF. The CDR3, as DNA: TGCGCCAGCAGGCACGCAGGGCAGGAAGCTTTCTTT.

The rearrangement joins TRBV5-1 to TRBJ2-7; 8 nucleotides match TRBD1. From germline, CDR1 is SGHRS and CDR2 YFSETQ. The CDR3 loop spans 15 amino acids. V was pared by 4 bases and J by 2 bases, with 8 bases of the junction left unmatched. CDR3 region: CASSPPGQATYEQYF. The CDR3 DNA reads as TGCGCCAGCAGCCCTCCGGGACAGGCAACCTACGAGCAGTACTTC.

J is TRBJ1-2 and V is TRBV2; D is possibly TRBD1 (5 bases). CDR3 length: 13 amino acids. The germline CDR1 and CDR2 sequences are SNHLY and FYNNEI. Here the CDR3 reads CPYIDSENYGYTF. CDR3 bases: TGTCCCTATATTGACAGCGAAAACTATGGCTACACCTTC.

The chain has TRBV5-4 and TRBJ2-5, with 8 bases identical to TRBD1. J was trimmed by 5 bases and V by 5 bases; bases with no gene match: 11. Germline V lookup: CDR1 SGHNT, CDR2 YYREEE (reference sequence). CDR3 length equals 15 residues. This CDR3 is CASRGQGAGGETQYF. The DNA of the CDR3 is TGTGCCAGCAGGGGGCAGGGGGCCGGTGGGGAGACCCAGTACTTC.

The J gene is TRBJ2-7, the V gene TRBV7-9, with D possibly TRBD2 on 5 matching bases. Trimming left V 2 bases short and J 1 base short, with 12 bases between. The V gene's germline CDR1 is SEHNR and CDR2 FQNEAQ (reference sequence). The CDR3 extends over 15 amino acids. The CDR3 loop is CASSLQGGPSYEQYF. In DNA, the CDR3 is TGTGCCAGCAGCTTACAAGGCGGGCCATCCTACGAGCAGTACTTC.

This chain joins TRBV2 and TRBJ1-5; D remains ambiguous. Germline values: CDR1 SNHLY, CDR2 FYNNEI. The CDR3 is 11 residues long. V dropped 7 bases and J dropped 9 bases, with 10 bases sitting between them. The CDR3 is CASMRRPPQHF. DNA for the CDR3: TGTGCCAGCATGCGGAGACCGCCCCAGCATTTT.

The chain carries TRBV18 and TRBJ1-3; possibly TRBD1 for D (5 bases). In germline, CDR1 is KGHSH, CDR2 LQKENI. The V end was cut by 3 bases, the J end by 0 bases, with 15 bases between. CDR3 length equals 17 residues. CDR3 sequence: CASSPRGDSVSGNTIYF. CDR3 nucleotide sequence: TGTGCCAGCTCACCGCGTGGGGACTCCGTCTCTGGAAACACCATATATTTT.

This clone appeared once. The V and J genes are TRBV11-2 and TRBJ1-4, with TRBD1 matching 8 bases. The CDR3 extends over 15 amino acids. The V and J ends lost 0 bases and 8 bases, in that order; junction bases with no gene match: 5. Germline CDR1 and CDR2: SGHAT and FQNNGV. The CDR3 here is CASSLDPGQVEKLFF. DNA of the CDR3: TGTGCCAGCAGCTTAGACCCGGGACAGGTAGAAAAACTGTTTTTT. The full variable domain, completed using reference TRBV11-2 and TRBJ1-4, is EAGVAQSPRYKIIEKRQSVAFWCNPISGHATLYWYQQILGQGPKLLIQFQNNGVVDDSQLPKDRFSAERLKGVDSTLKIQPAKLEDSAVYLCASSLDPGQVEKLFFGSGTQLSVL.

This sequence joins TRBV20-1 and TRBJ1-4; 7 bases align to TRBD1. CDR3 size: 13 residues. Losses at the gene ends were 3 bases for V and 7 bases for J; bases not matched to a gene: 5. Germline values: CDR1 DFQATT, CDR2 SNEGSKA (reference sequence). The CDR3 region is CSASTGDGEKLFF. As DNA, the CDR3 is TGCAGTGCTAGTACAGGGGACGGTGAAAAACTGTTTTTT.

The J gene is TRBJ2-5, the V gene TRBV5-6; 9 bases agree with TRBD1. This CDR3 comprises 13 residues. Trimming cost V 5 bases and J 4 bases; bases outside gene matches: 3. Looked up from germline, CDR1 is SGHDT and CDR2 is YYEEEE. The CDR3 nucleotides are TGTGCCAGCAGTCTGGGACAGGGAGAGACCCAGTACTTC. It yields the protein CASSLGQGETQYF.

This chain joins TRBV5-1 and TRBJ1-1; a weak D match, TRBD1 (5 bases). Looked up from germline, CDR1 is SGHRS and CDR2 is YFSETQ. The CDR3 has 17 amino acids. With 0 bases removed from V and 1 base from J, the gap between germline ends came to 16 bases. The CDR3 here is CASSLELGEAGNTEAFF. CDR3 coding DNA: TGCGCCAGCAGCTTGGAACTGGGGGAAGCGGGGAACACTGAAGCTTTCTTT. The full variable domain, completed using reference TRBV5-1 and TRBJ1-1, is KAGVTQTPRYLIKTRGQQVTLSCSPISGHRSVSWYQQTPGQGLQFLFEYFSETQRNKGNFPGRFSGRQFSNSRSEMNVSTLELGDSALYLCASSLELGEAGNTEAFFGQGTRLTVV.

This chain connects TRBV7-2 to TRBJ1-5, with D tentatively TRBD1 (6 bases). The V end lost 0 bases, the J end lost 6 bases, and 12 bases lay between the germline ends. Germline CDR1 reads SGHTA; CDR2 reads FQGNSA. This CDR3 has 15 amino acids. This CDR3 reads CASSLAGGAGQPQHF. In DNA, the CDR3 is TGTGCCAGCAGCTTAGCGGGGGGGGCAGGTCAGCCCCAGCATTTT.

The CDR3 DNA follows: TGTGCCAGCAGCCAAATTTCCACAGGGGGCTCGAGCTACGAGCAGTACTTC. Protein sequence: CASSQISTGGSSYEQYF. The chain uses TRBV4-2 and TRBJ2-7, with TRBD1 matching over 9 bases. The CDR3 length is 17 residues. CDR1 is LGHNA and CDR2 is YNFKEQ in the germline V gene. V shed 2 bases, J shed 3 bases, and the junction held 11 bases outside the gene matches.

For this clone: Other nucleotide sequences from this sample produce the same CDR3. The chain carries TRBV7-9 and TRBJ2-5; the match to TRBD1 covers 10 bases. This CDR3 has 15 amino acids. V was pared by 2 bases and J by 4 bases, with 4 bases of the junction left unmatched. Germline V gene sequence: CDR1 SEHNR, CDR2 FQNEAQ (reference sequence). CDR3 region: CASSLRQGARETQYF. For the CDR3, the DNA is TGTGCCAGCAGCTTAAGACAGGGGGCGAGAGAGACCCAGTACTTC.

The chain recombines TRBV5-6 with TRBJ1-1, with a tentative D call TRBD1 (6 bases). Per germline, CDR1 SGHDT and CDR2 YYEEEE. V gave up 3 bases and J gave up 2 bases, with 11 bases separating them. The CDR3 is 14 amino acids. CDR3 nucleotides: TGTGCCAGCAGCTACTACAGGGAAAACACTGAAGCTTTCTTT. It specifies CASSYYRENTEAFF.

The chain joins TRBV10-3 to TRBJ2-4; TRBD2 aligns across 15 bases. J lost 6 bases, V lost 10 bases, and 10 bases had no gene match. The CDR3 contains 16 residues. The germline V gene has CDR1 ENHRY and CDR2 SYGVKD. The DNA of the CDR3 is TGTGCCACCCAAGGGACTAGCGGGAGGTCGGGAAACATTCAGTACTTC. Protein: CATQGTSGRSGNIQYF.

The rearrangement uses TRBV5-1 and TRBJ2-3; D perhaps matches TRBD1 (6 bases). The CDR3 runs to 14 residues. The germline V gene has CDR1 SGHRS and CDR2 YFSETQ. Trimming stripped 5 bases from V and 2 bases from J, with 12 bases between. DNA of the CDR3: TGCGCCAGCAGTGACGGACAGAACACAGATACGCAGTATTTT. Its protein is CASSDGQNTDTQYF.

The chain is built from TRBV25-1 and TRBJ1-1; 7 bases are shared with TRBD1. The J segment lost 1 base and the V segment lost 4 bases, leaving 3 bases of the junction unmatched. Germline V gene lookup returns CDR1 MGHDK and CDR2 SYGVNS. This CDR3 has 14 amino acids. The CDR3 reads CASSVGGRNTEAFF. DNA for the CDR3: TGTGCCAGCAGTGTAGGGGGCAGGAACACTGAAGCTTTCTTT.

The CDR3 nucleotides read TGTGCCAGCAGCATTCTAGCGGGAGGGGGCTACGAGCAGTACTTC. Protein sequence: CASSILAGGGYEQYF. The chain is built from TRBV7-3 and TRBJ2-7; 12 bases line up with TRBD2. The junction had 5 bases not matched to a gene; V was cut back by 5 bases and J by 3 bases. The CDR3 is 15 residues long. Per germline, CDR1 SGHTA and CDR2 FQGTGA.